Listed here are 20 T cell receptor beta chains from one sample, sequenced in a study of blood T cells in healthy people across ages. PCR was performed a second time for 7 to 11 cycles using a sample-barcoded 5' primer and a J-beta primer mix. A single record per CDR3 protein comes from TCRdb applying MiXCR to the 5' RACE reads. The sample lists roughly 650,000 distinct CDR3 sequences; about 30% were seen once. The sample comprised blood. The receptors here all came from a woman older than 75 in good health.

The rearrangement links TRBV6-5 to TRBJ2-2; D remains ambiguous. The CDR3 length is 15 residues. The V end lost 2 bases, the J end lost 0 bases, and 7 bases lay between the germline ends. CDR1 and CDR2 (germline): MNHEY, SVGAGI. The CDR3 DNA is TGTGCCAGCAGTTACGGTCCGACGAACACCGGGGAGCTGTTTTTT. This translates into CASSYGPTNTGELFF.

The J gene is TRBJ2-5, the V gene TRBV7-9; no definite D call. Trimming left V 1 base short and J 3 bases short, with 6 bases between. Germline CDR1 reads SEHNR; CDR2 reads FQNEAQ (reference sequence). This CDR3 region has 13 residues. In DNA, the CDR3 is TGTGCCAGCAGCTTAGAAGTCGAAGAGACCCAGTACTTC. Translation gives CASSLEVEETQYF.

This clonotype came up many times. The rearrangement links TRBV5-1 to TRBJ2-1, with 15 nucleotides matching TRBD2. This CDR3 region has 17 residues. Germline trimming cut 4 bases from V and 7 bases from J; bases unmatched to any gene: 9. Germline V CDR1 and CDR2: SGHRS, YFSETQ. CDR3 sequence (DNA): TGCGCCAGCAGCCCATACCGAGGACTAGCGGGGGGGAATGAGCAGTTCTTC. Amino acids: CASSPYRGLAGGNEQFF.

The J gene is TRBJ1-4, the V gene TRBV5-1; D remains ambiguous. Germline-derived CDR1 and CDR2 are SGHRS and YFSETQ. The CDR3 loop spans 13 amino acids. Trimming stripped 5 bases from V and 0 bases from J, with 5 bases between. The CDR3 region has the DNA TGCGCCAGCAGTTCAGCAACTAATGAAAAACTGTTTTTT. This gives the protein CASSSATNEKLFF.

The rearrangement joins TRBV18 to TRBJ1-6; no reliable D call. The CDR3 runs to 14 residues. Germline values: CDR1 KGHSH, CDR2 LQKENI. V was pared by 3 bases and J by 7 bases, with 10 bases between. The CDR3 sequence is CASSPGSDNSPLHF. CDR3 bases: TGTGCCAGCTCACCCGGGTCGGACAATTCACCCCTCCACTTT.

Comments on this clonotype: A much larger clone sits a single nucleotide away, making a read error possible. This chain joins TRBV5-1 and TRBJ2-1; TRBD2 might be the D (6 bases). The J call may be incorrect, as the DNA end agrees better with TRBJ2-7. This CDR3 comprises 19 residues. Per the germline V gene, CDR1 is SGHRS and CDR2 is YFSETQ. The CDR3 spells CASSPGRGPTRLFYNEQYF. The CDR3 DNA reads TGCGCCAGCAGCCCGGGTCGAGGGCCGACTAGACTATTCTACAATGAGCAGTACTTC.

This clonotype was counted a few times. Given a much more abundant clone one base away, this may be a read error. The rearrangement links TRBV5-4 to TRBJ2-7, with 7 bases identical to TRBD2. The CDR3 sequence is 13 residues long. From germline, CDR1 is SGHNT and CDR2 YYREEE (reference sequence). Written as DNA, the CDR3 is TGTGCCGGCAGCCGTGGACTAGTGGGGGAGCAGTACTTC. As protein: CAGSRGLVGEQYF. The complete variable domain, with remaining parts taken from reference TRBV5-4 and TRBJ2-7, reads ETGVTQSPTHLIKTRGQQVTLRCSSQSGHNTVSWYQQALGQGPQFIFQYYREEENGRGNFPPRFSGLQFPNYSSELNVNALELDDSALYLCAGSRGLVGEQYFGPGTRLTVT.

CDR3: CSVEEAGSQPQHF. The CDR3, as DNA: TGCAGCGTTGAAGAGGCAGGGAGTCAGCCCCAGCATTTT. V gene TRBV29-1 combines with J gene TRBJ1-5, with a tentative D call TRBD1 (5 bases). The CDR3 has 13 residues. The V gene lost 0 bases and the J gene lost 6 bases, with 9 bases spanning the gap. CDR1 SQVTM and CDR2 ANQGSEA come from the germline V gene. Based on the CDR3 plus reference TRBV29-1 and TRBJ1-5, the full variable domain is SAVISQKPSRDICQRGTSLTIQCQVDSQVTMMFWYRQQPGQSLTLIATANQGSEATYESGFVIDKFPISRPNLTFSTLTVSNMSPEDSSIYLCSVEEAGSQPQHFGDGTRLSIL.

V gene TRBV18 combines with J gene TRBJ1-1; D is possibly TRBD1 (6 bases). V dropped 3 bases and J dropped 2 bases, with 16 bases sitting between them. Germline loops: CDR1 KGHSH, CDR2 LQKENI. This CDR3 is built from 16 residues. CDR3 DNA sequence: TGTGCCAGCTCACCGTCACTCGGGGGGCGAAACACTGAAGCTTTCTTT. This translates into CASSPSLGGRNTEAFF.

This clonotype was observed once. The chain couples TRBV12-3 or TRBV12-4 to TRBJ1-3; D unresolved. This CDR3 has 15 residues. V lost 5 bases and J 0 bases, leaving 11 bases between the germline ends. The CDR3 here is CASSALRASGNTIYF. The CDR3, as DNA: TGTGCCAGCAGTGCGCTTCGGGCCTCTGGAAACACCATATATTTT.

In this sample, this clonotype turned up many times. V is TRBV7-2 and J is TRBJ2-3; possible D gene TRBD1, 7 bases. CDR3 size: 17 residues. V lost 5 bases and J lost 5, with 23 bases in between. The V gene's germline CDR1 is SGHTA and CDR2 FQGNSA. The CDR3 loop is CASSPLRQGLKKDTQYF. DNA for the CDR3: TGTGCCAGCAGCCCACTCCGACAGGGACTTAAGAAAGATACGCAGTATTTT.

As to this clonotype: This may be a read error, as it is one base from a much larger clone. The chain links TRBV12-3 or TRBV12-4 to TRBJ1-2, with a possible D match to TRBD1 (5 bases). V was trimmed by 0 bases and J by 6 bases, leaving 14 bases between them. The CDR3 sequence is 15 residues long. Here the CDR3 DNA reads TGTGCCAGCAGTTTAGCCGACCAGGACACCCATGGCTACACCTTC. It translates to CASSLADQDTHGYTF.

On this clonotype: At one boundary the junction diverges from the germline segment, which might be a read error. The V and J genes are TRBV7-2 and TRBJ1-4; D is unclear. The V gene's germline CDR1 is SGHTA and CDR2 FQGNSA. The CDR3 has 15 amino acids. The CDR3 sequence is CASSLDGRTSEELFF. The DNA for the CDR3 is TGTGCCAGCAGCTTAGATGGACGAACAAGTGAAGAACTGTTTTTT.

The gene calls are TRBV6-6 and TRBJ1-1, with D uncertain. The germline V gene has CDR1 MNHNY and CDR2 SVGAGI (reference sequence). Trimming removed 9 bases at V and 2 bases at J, with 19 bases between. The CDR3 covers 15 residues. This CDR3 is CASQLIRAGNTEAFF. In DNA, the CDR3 is TGTGCCAGTCAGTTAATAAGGGCAGGAAACACTGAAGCTTTCTTT.

This clonotype was seen many times. This chain joins TRBV6-1 and TRBJ1-1; the D is unclear. The V end lost 8 bases, the J end lost 1 base, and 11 bases lay between the germline ends. This CDR3 is built from 13 residues. CDR1 MNHNS and CDR2 SASEGT come from the germline V gene. CDR3 region: CASGFNPNTEAFF. In DNA, the CDR3 is TGTGCCAGCGGGTTTAATCCGAACACTGAAGCTTTCTTT.

This clonotype was detected many times. The rearrangement joins TRBV28 to TRBJ2-7, with D possibly matching TRBD1 (6 bases). This CDR3 region has 13 residues. Trimming took off 6 bases at V and 1 base at J, with 10 bases between the two ends. Germline CDR1 is MDHEN and CDR2 is SYDVKM. This chain's CDR3 is CASREQGSYEQYF. The CDR3 DNA follows: TGTGCCAGCAGGGAACAGGGTTCCTACGAGCAGTACTTC.

This clonotype has a count of ten or more. The chain combines TRBV12-3 or TRBV12-4 with TRBJ1-1, with D hard to call. The CDR3 runs to 12 residues. The V gene lost 6 bases and the J gene lost 6 bases, with 11 bases spanning the gap. CDR3: CASRQVPAEAFF. The CDR3 DNA is TGTGCCAGCAGACAAGTCCCGGCTGAAGCTTTCTTT.

This clonotype was detected only a few times. This chain uses TRBV3-1 with TRBJ2-4, with D possibly being TRBD2 (7 bases). There are 15 residues in the CDR3. Trimming shortened V by 0 bases and J by 8 bases, and 14 bases separated the two germline ends. Per the germline V gene, CDR1 is LGHDT and CDR2 is YNNKEL (reference sequence). CDR3: CASSQEGHREDIQYF. The CDR3, as DNA: TGTGCCAGCAGCCAAGAGGGACACCGGGAGGACATTCAGTACTTC.

The rearrangement links TRBV7-6 to TRBJ2-3; 14 bases match TRBD2. Germline trimming cut 3 bases from V and 1 base from J; bases unmatched to any gene: 9. Germline V gene sequence: CDR1 SGHVS, CDR2 FNYEAQ. The CDR3 spans 19 residues. CDR3 loop: CASSFVPGLAGDGTDTQYF. The CDR3 region has the DNA TGTGCCAGCAGCTTTGTTCCGGGACTAGCGGGAGATGGCACAGATACGCAGTATTTT.

In its sample, this clonotype was seen many times. The chain is built from TRBV20-1 and TRBJ1-6; D is ambiguous. This CDR3 is built from 14 residues. CDR1 is DFQATT, CDR2 SNEGSKA, per germline (reference sequence). Trimming took off 1 base at V and 4 bases at J, with 8 bases between the two ends. The CDR3 sequence: CSARAKVYNSPLHF. CDR3 nucleotides: TGCAGTGCTAGAGCCAAGGTGTATAATTCACCCCTCCACTTT.